The 13 T cell receptor beta chains given below trace back to one sample, sequenced in a study of T cells after yellow fever vaccination. TCRdb processed the 5' RACE reads anew with MiXCR; each CDR3 protein has one entry. The sample comprises hundreds of thousands of distinct CDR3 sequences, about 9.5% of which are singletons, and about 20% rests with the top ten. The sequencing used PBMCs, collected on the day of the first yellow fever vaccination. These receptors were taken from a man between 18 and 29 years old who received the YFV17D yellow fever vaccine.

This clonotype appeared a few times. The rearrangement uses TRBV20-1 and TRBJ2-7; 7 nucleotides line up with TRBD1. Germline V CDR1 and CDR2: DFQATT, SNEGSKA (reference sequence). After removal of 6 bases from V and 1 base from J, the junction contained 9 bases not matched to a gene. This CDR3 comprises 14 residues. The CDR3: CSANGQATSYEQYF. The CDR3 DNA sequence: TGCAGTGCAAATGGACAGGCGACTTCCTACGAGCAGTACTTC.

The chain couples TRBV14 to TRBJ2-7; tentative D call: TRBD2 (6 bases). CDR3 length: 13 residues. V lost 7 bases and J lost 3, with 13 bases in between. The germline V gene encodes CDR1 SGHDN and CDR2 FVKESK. CDR3 nucleotide sequence: TGTGCCAGCAACGGGGACTGGGGCTACGAGCAGTACTTC. Translation: CASNGDWGYEQYF.

This chain links TRBV20-1 with TRBJ2-3; D ambiguous. Trimming took 1 base from V and 2 from J, leaving 10 bases between them. This CDR3 is 14 amino acids long. Germline lookup yields CDR1 DFQATT and CDR2 SNEGSKA (reference sequence). The CDR3 loop reads CSARGPGYTDTQYF. The CDR3 DNA sequence: TGCAGTGCTAGAGGACCGGGTTACACAGATACGCAGTATTTT.

The chain has TRBV6-1 and TRBJ2-3, with D perhaps matching TRBD1 (6 bases). This CDR3 has 16 residues. Germline V gene sequence: CDR1 MNHNS, CDR2 SASEGT. V lost 2 bases, J lost 2 bases, and 14 bases lay in between. CDR3 region: CASSEIPTGNTDTQYF. Written as DNA, the CDR3 is TGTGCCAGCAGTGAAATACCGACAGGTAACACAGATACGCAGTATTTT.

This clonotype occurred a few times. This chain joins TRBV7-9 and TRBJ2-1; 8 bases line up with TRBD2. V was pared by 7 bases and J by 1 base, with 3 bases of the junction left unmatched. Looked up from germline, CDR1 is SEHNR and CDR2 is FQNEAQ (reference sequence). The CDR3 covers 14 residues. The chain's CDR3 is CASNGGGSYNEQFF. For the CDR3, the DNA is TGTGCCAGCAACGGGGGGGGGTCCTACAATGAGCAGTTCTTC. Full variable domain (missing parts from reference TRBV7-9 and TRBJ2-1): DTGVSQNPRHKITKRGQNVTFRCDPISEHNRLYWYRQTLGQGPEFLTYFQNEAQLEKSRLLSDRFSAERPKGSFSTLEIQRTEQGDSAMYLCASNGGGSYNEQFFGPGTRLTVL.

The table lists this clonotype with a few counts. CDR3 sequence reads: CASATGVGGTDTQYF. CDR3 in DNA: TGTGCCAGTGCGACAGGGGTCGGGGGCACAGATACGCAGTATTTT. The V call is TRBV5-5, the J call TRBJ2-3; 8 bases align to TRBD1. J gave up 1 base and V 8 bases, and 9 bases lay outside the gene matches. The V gene's germline CDR1 is SGHKS and CDR2 YYEKEE (reference sequence). The CDR3 is 15 residues long.

The CDR3 DNA reads TGTGCCAGCAGCGTAGGCACGAACACCGGGGAGCTGTTTTTT. This gives the protein CASSVGTNTGELFF. The chain employs TRBV9 and TRBJ2-2; D gene unclear. CDR3 length: 14 amino acids. Germline V lookup: CDR1 SGDLS, CDR2 YYNGEE. Trimming left V 0 bases short and J 0 bases short, with 3 bases between.

This clonotype was seen more than once but under ten times. This chain connects TRBV6-5 to TRBJ2-7; 7 positions agree with TRBD1. Germline V gene sequence: CDR1 MNHEY, CDR2 SVGAGI. V was clipped by 2 bases and J by 0 bases; unmatched bases: 10. CDR3 length: 17 amino acids. Here the CDR3 reads CASSYQDAGGYSYEQYF. For the CDR3, the DNA is TGTGCCAGCAGTTACCAAGACGCAGGGGGATACTCCTACGAGCAGTACTTC.

This clonotype was detected a few times. The chain links TRBV7-9 to TRBJ2-5, with unresolved D. V lost 1 base, J lost 4 bases, and 13 bases lay in between. There are 15 residues in the CDR3. Germline V lookup: CDR1 SEHNR, CDR2 FQNEAQ (reference sequence). Here the CDR3 DNA reads TGTGCCAGCAGCTTAGGCCGGACCCTTGTAGAGACCCAGTACTTC. Translation: CASSLGRTLVETQYF. Filled out from reference TRBV7-9 and TRBJ2-5, the complete variable domain reads DTGVSQNPRHKITKRGQNVTFRCDPISEHNRLYWYRQTLGQGPEFLTYFQNEAQLEKSRLLSDRFSAERPKGSFSTLEIQRTEQGDSAMYLCASSLGRTLVETQYFGPGTRLLVL.

This clonotype was counted at least ten times. The chain recombines TRBV4-3 with TRBJ1-1, with D tentatively TRBD1 (5 bases). CDR1 and CDR2 (germline): LGHNA, YSLEER. Trimming took off 0 bases at V and 5 bases at J, with 13 bases between the two ends. The CDR3 has 15 residues. CDR3 protein: CASSQDQWGTTEAFF. CDR3 DNA sequence: TGCGCCAGCAGCCAAGATCAGTGGGGCACTACTGAAGCTTTCTTT.

The chain couples TRBV5-1 to TRBJ2-2; a weak D match, TRBD2 (5 bases). Trimming stripped 6 bases from V and 4 bases from J, with 19 bases between. The CDR3 runs 16 residues. Germline V lookup: CDR1 SGHRS, CDR2 YFSETQ. CDR3 sequence: CASTPARGSSTGELFF. The CDR3 DNA reads as TGCGCCAGCACCCCGGCACGGGGATCTAGCACCGGGGAGCTGTTTTTT.

The genes are TRBV7-2 and TRBJ1-5; D gene ambiguous. V lost 1 base and J lost 7, with 14 bases in between. The CDR3 totals 15 residues. The germline gives CDR1 SGHTA, CDR2 FQGNSA. CDR3 protein: CASSLEGPGGQPQHF. CDR3 DNA: TGTGCCAGCAGCTTAGAAGGGCCAGGCGGGCAGCCCCAGCATTTT.

The gene calls are TRBV20-1 and TRBJ2-3; possibly TRBD2 for D (5 bases). The CDR3 is 15 amino acids. Germline V gene sequence: CDR1 DFQATT, CDR2 SNEGSKA (reference sequence). The CDR3 DNA is TGCAGCGTCCGTTGGCGGCGGGCAGAGGTAGATACGCAGTATTTT. This codes for CSVRWRRAEVDTQYF.